One and the same sample provided the 13 T cell receptor beta chains below, sequenced in a study of OX40 agonist ivuxolimab in advanced cancers. Data came from immunoSEQ multiplex PCR; TCRdb stores just in-frame clones and leaves some out. This repertoire shows fewer than 90,000 clones, about 89% found once; its top ten account for 0.38%. The material was CD4+ or CD8+ T cells sorted from blood, obtained in a trial of the OX40 agonist ivuxolimab. The receptors derive from an adult with an advanced solid tumor such as melanoma, head and neck, liver or kidney cancer.

The chain combines TRBV6-1 with TRBJ1-1; D gene uncertain. Germline values: CDR1 MNHNS, CDR2 SASEGT. V shed 0 bases and J shed 4 bases, with 6 bases lying between them. The CDR3 contains 13 residues. The CDR3 sequence is CASSEARSTEAFF. The CDR3 DNA follows: TGTGCCAGCAGTGAAGCGAGGAGCACTGAAGCTTTCTTT.

The CDR3 spells CASSLGLMGEKLFF. The CDR3 DNA is TGTGCCAGCAGTTTAGGGCTGATGGGTGAAAAACTGTTTTTT. The rearrangement uses TRBV27 and TRBJ1-4; D remains ambiguous. Trimming stripped 2 bases from V and 7 bases from J, with 11 bases between. Germline V lookup: CDR1 MNHEY, CDR2 SMNVEV (reference sequence). This CDR3 is built from 14 residues.

V usage is TRBV19 and J usage is TRBJ1-5; 7 nucleotides match TRBD1. Germline trimming cut 3 bases from V and 2 bases from J; bases unmatched to any gene: 10. This CDR3 region has 17 residues. Germline V gives CDR1 LNHDA, CDR2 SQIVND (reference sequence). The CDR3 sequence is CASSINLQGLGNQPQHF. The DNA for the CDR3 is TGTGCCAGTAGTATCAACCTACAGGGGTTAGGCAATCAGCCCCAGCATTTT.

This clone came up a few times. This chain joins TRBV9 and TRBJ2-1; no reliable D call. V lost 0 bases and J lost 5, with 12 bases in between. The CDR3 loop spans 15 amino acids. Germline V CDR1 and CDR2: SGDLS, YYNGEE. The CDR3 coding sequence is TGTGCCAGCAGCGTAGTGCCCACGAATGACAATGAGCAGTTCTTC. Protein product: CASSVVPTNDNEQFF. The variable domain in full, completed from reference TRBV9 and TRBJ2-1, reads DSGVTQTPKHLITATGQRVTLRCSPRSGDLSVYWYQQSLDQGLQFLIQYYNGEERAKGNILERFSAQQFPDLHSELNLSSLELGDSALYFCASSVVPTNDNEQFFGPGTRLTVL.

The V call is TRBV11-2, the J call TRBJ2-1; TRBD2 is a possible D gene (5 bases). CDR3 size: 18 residues. V was pared by 0 bases and J by 4 bases, with 19 bases between. CDR1 is SGHAT and CDR2 is FQNNGV in the germline V gene. The CDR3 DNA sequence: TGTGCCAGCAGCTTAGATCTTTATGTCGGGGAGTTTTACAATGAGCAGTTCTTC. Translated, it gives CASSLDLYVGEFYNEQFF.

The chain carries TRBV11-2 and TRBJ1-1; D ambiguous. V was shortened by 0 bases and J by 8 bases, with 7 bases between the two germline ends. CDR3 length equals 12 residues. CDR1 SGHAT and CDR2 FQNNGV come from the germline V gene. This chain's CDR3 is CASSLDMREAFF. CDR3 DNA sequence: TGTGCCAGCAGCTTAGATATGAGGGAAGCTTTCTTT.

The chain couples TRBV2 to TRBJ1-5; TRBD1 aligns across 7 bases. The ends lost 5 bases at V and 7 bases at J; junction bases unmatched: 20. Germline V gene lookup returns CDR1 SNHLY and CDR2 FYNNEI. The CDR3 has 18 amino acids. The CDR3 DNA sequence: TGTGCCAGCAGTCCGCACATCTATAGACAGGGACCGGGCCAGCCCCAGCATTTT. It codes for CASSPHIYRQGPGQPQHF. Using reference TRBV2 and TRBJ1-5 for the parts outside the CDR3, the full variable domain is EPEVTQTPSHQVTQMGQEVILRCVPISNHLYFYWYRQILGQKVEFLVSFYNNEISEKSEIFDDQFSVERPDGSNFTLKIRSTKLEDSAMYFCASSPHIYRQGPGQPQHFGDGTRLSIL.

The gene calls are TRBV2 and TRBJ2-1; no firm D call. The CDR3 runs 16 residues. Per germline, CDR1 SNHLY and CDR2 FYNNEI. The V and J ends lost 7 bases and 6 bases respectively, with 22 bases between them. The CDR3 DNA reads TGTGCCAGCACCCAACTTGTAAACATCCCCTCCAATGAGCAGTTCTTC. The encoded protein is CASTQLVNIPSNEQFF. Supplemented by reference TRBV2 and TRBJ2-1, the full variable domain reads EPEVTQTPSHQVTQMGQEVILRCVPISNHLYFYWYRQILGQKVEFLVSFYNNEISEKSEIFDDQFSVERPDGSNFTLKIRSTKLEDSAMYFCASTQLVNIPSNEQFFGPGTRLTVL.

This CDR3 is CASSIPQGGRLNEQFF. The CDR3 nucleotides are TGTGCCAGTAGTATCCCACAGGGGGGTCGATTAAATGAGCAGTTCTTC. V and J are TRBV19 and TRBJ2-1, with 8 positions matching TRBD1. Trimming at V came to 3 bases and at J to 7 bases, leaving 11 bases not matched to a gene. The CDR3 totals 16 residues. Germline CDR1 LNHDA, CDR2 SQIVND (reference sequence).

This chain links TRBV11-2 with TRBJ2-3, with D possibly being TRBD1 (5 bases). Germline V CDR1 and CDR2: SGHAT, FQNNGV. Between the trimmed V and J ends, which lost 1 base and 1 base, there was a span of 9 bases. The CDR3 is 15 residues long. The chain's CDR3 is CASSLGGLGTDTQYF. The CDR3 DNA reads as TGTGCCAGCAGCTTAGGGGGCCTCGGCACAGATACGCAGTATTTT.

The genes are TRBV19 and TRBJ2-2; D may match TRBD1 or TRBD2 (6 bases each). Germline V gene lookup returns CDR1 LNHDA and CDR2 SQIVND (reference sequence). This CDR3 is 17 amino acids long. Trimming removed 5 bases from V and 10 bases from J, with 26 bases in between. The CDR3 is CASSLRGAYRDKLELFF. CDR3 sequence (DNA): TGTGCCAGTAGTCTAAGGGGGGCCTACCGGGACAAACTGGAGCTGTTTTTT. Full variable domain (outside the CDR3, taken from reference TRBV19 and TRBJ2-2): DGGITQSPKYLFRKEGQNVTLSCEQNLNHDAMYWYRQDPGQGLRLIYYSQIVNDFQKGDIAEGYSVSREKKESFPLTVTSAQKNPTAFYLCASSLRGAYRDKLELFFGEGSRLTVL.

In this sample, this clone turned up once. The chain is built from TRBV10-3 and TRBJ1-1, with a tentative D call TRBD1 (5 bases). Germline assignment: CDR1 ENHRY and CDR2 SYGVKD. With 3 bases removed from V and 1 base from J, the gap between germline ends came to 21 bases. This CDR3 comprises 18 residues. CDR3 in amino acids: CAISELNGVGGKNTEAFF. CDR3 sequence (DNA): TGTGCCATCAGTGAACTCAACGGTGTCGGGGGAAAGAACACTGAAGCTTTCTTT.

The chain recombines TRBV4-3 with TRBJ1-4; 11 bases are shared with TRBD1. Germline CDR1 LGHNA, CDR2 YSLEER. The trim removed 5 bases at V and 7 bases at J, leaving 3 bases unmatched. The CDR3 length is 14 residues. CDR3 bases: TGCGCCAGCAGCTCGGGACAGGGGGTTGAAAAACTGTTTTTT. This translates into CASSSGQGVEKLFF.